This is a list of T cell receptor beta chains from one sample in a study of shared clonotypes between healthy human individuals. TCRdb's table, derived via immunoSEQ multiplex PCR, lists solely in-frame clones and lacks some. The table includes about 1.5 million clones, under 99% detected once. The specimen was naive CD4+ T cells sorted from blood. These receptors were taken from a man aged 25 to 40 in good health. Both conserved end residues are part of each CDR3. A D gene is named only where the DNA matches it firmly. Clone size is stated in some rows and not others, as once, few, many or a class when expanded.

v_call	d_call	clone_size	j_call	cdr3_aa	cdr3_nt
TRBV10-3	.	.	TRBJ2-6	CAIRGRRTASGANVLTF	TGTGCCATCAGAGGAAGGAGGACGGCCTCTGGGGCCAACGTCCTGACTTTC
TRBV5-6	.	.	TRBJ2-7	CASSLQGYEQYF	TGTGCCAGCAGCTTGCAGGGTTACGAGCAGTACTTC
TRBV15	.	.	TRBJ2-6	CATSRAAASGANVLTF	TGTGCCACCAGCAGAGCGGCAGCCTCTGGGGCCAACGTCCTGACTTTC
TRBV18	.	once	TRBJ1-1	CASSRTVGTEAFF	TGTGCCAGCTCACGTACGGTGGGGACTGAAGCTTTCTTT
TRBV15	TRBD1	.	TRBJ2-3	CATSRVPTGQGADTQYF	TGTGCCACCAGCAGAGTACCTACGGGACAGGGGGCAGATACGCAGTATTTT
TRBV18	TRBD2	.	TRBJ2-3	CASSPAGGTDTQYF	TGTGCCAGCTCACCGGCGGGAGGCACAGATACGCAGTATTTT
TRBV6-5	TRBD2	.	TRBJ2-1	CASSYSKLAANEQFF	TGTGCCAGCAGTTACTCGAAACTAGCGGCGAATGAGCAGTTCTTC
TRBV18	.	.	TRBJ2-3	CASSPQSTDTQYF	TGTGCCAGCTCACCCCAATCGACAGATACGCAGTATTTT
TRBV7-9	.	.	TRBJ2-2	CASSPTGANILFF	TGTGCCAGCAGCCCGACCGGGGCCAACATTCTGTTTTTT
TRBV19	.	once	TRBJ1-2	CASIRSNPGIDSERGYTF	TGTGCCAGTATCAGATCCAATCCAGGGATTGATTCGGAACGCGGCTACACCTTC
TRBV6-5	TRBD2	once	TRBJ2-7	CASTYWTSGSYYEQYF	TGTGCCAGCACTTACTGGACTAGCGGGAGCTACTACGAGCAGTACTTC
TRBV6-5	.	.	TRBJ1-1	CASSYRRAQPNTEAFF	TGTGCCAGCAGTTACAGAAGAGCACAGCCGAACACTGAAGCTTTCTTT
TRBV9	TRBD2	.	TRBJ2-2	CASSVTGTSGSSTGELFF	TGTGCCAGCAGCGTCACCGGGACTAGCGGGAGTTCCACCGGGGAGCTGTTTTTT
TRBV18	.	.	TRBJ2-3	CASSPEGGRAVDTQYF	TGTGCCAGCTCACCAGAAGGGGGTAGGGCAGTAGATACGCAGTATTTT
TRBV19	.	.	TRBJ1-1	CASSRDTEAFF	TGTGCCAGTAGTCGGGACACTGAAGCTTTCTTT
TRBV6-1	TRBD2	.	TRBJ2-3	CASSGLAGGRTDTQYF	TGTGCCAGCAGTGGACTAGCGGGAGGGCGGACAGATACGCAGTATTTT
TRBV5-1	.	.	TRBJ2-1	CASSVQSRVSSNEQFF	TGCGCCAGCAGCGTACAAAGCCGGGTTTCGTCCAATGAGCAGTTCTTC
TRBV5-1	.	.	TRBJ2-5	CASSLIRAAETQYF	TGCGCCAGCAGCTTAATCAGGGCGGCAGAGACCCAGTACTTC
TRBV27	TRBD2	.	TRBJ2-5	CASSLRGGTQYF	TGTGCCAGCAGTTTACGGGGGGGGACCCAGTACTTC
TRBV6-1	.	.	TRBJ2-7	CASSAMAYEQYF	TGTGCCAGCAGTGCGATGGCCTACGAGCAGTACTTC
TRBV5-1	TRBD1	.	TRBJ1-1	CASSLGDRDNTEAFF	TGCGCCAGCAGCTTGGGGGACAGGGACAACACTGAAGCTTTCTTT
TRBV7-9	.	.	TRBJ1-3	CASSLETVPGNTIYF	TGTGCCAGCAGCTTAGAGACCGTCCCAGGAAACACCATATATTTT
TRBV9	TRBD2	once	TRBJ2-5	CASSPQTSGAQYF	TGTGCCAGCAGCCCGCAGACTAGCGGGGCGCAGTACTTC
TRBV25-1	.	.	TRBJ1-1	CASRGTKNTEAFF	TGTGCCAGCAGGGGGACCAAGAACACTGAAGCTTTCTTT
TRBV5-6	.	.	TRBJ2-1	CASSPLGLYNEQFF	TGTGCCAGCAGCCCCCTCGGGTTATACAATGAGCAGTTCTTC
TRBV7-3	.	.	TRBJ2-1	CASSLSPFRSSYNEQFF	TGTGCCAGCAGCTTATCCCCTTTCCGAAGCTCCTACAATGAGCAGTTCTTC
TRBV5-1	TRBD2	.	TRBJ2-7	CASSLIVAGGEQYF	TGCGCCAGCAGCTTGATCGTAGCGGGGGGCGAGCAGTACTTC
TRBV18	.	.	TRBJ2-2	CASSPLTGRTGELFF	TGTGCCAGCTCACCACTCACAGGGCGCACCGGGGAGCTGTTTTTT
TRBV10-1	.	.	TRBJ1-1	CASKGDTEAFF	TGCGCCAGCAAGGGAGACACTGAAGCTTTCTTT
TRBV30	.	.	TRBJ1-3	CAWRLPAENTIYF	TGTGCCTGGAGGCTCCCCGCGGAAAACACCATATATTTT
TRBV29-1	TRBD2	once	TRBJ2-2	CSVTRGTRGTGELFF	TGCAGCGTTACACGAGGGACTAGAGGCACCGGGGAGCTGTTTTTT
TRBV10-1	.	.	TRBJ2-3	CASSEGASTDTQYF	TGCGCCAGCAGTGAGGGCGCTAGCACAGATACGCAGTATTTT
TRBV2	.	.	TRBJ2-1	CASSVLSYNEQFF	TGTGCCAGCTCTGTCCTCTCCTACAATGAGCAGTTCTTC
TRBV18	TRBD1	.	TRBJ1-1	CASSKNRGMNTEAFF	TGTGCCAGCTCAAAAAACAGGGGCATGAACACTGAAGCTTTCTTT
TRBV28	.	.	TRBJ2-3	CASSTFPSTDTQYF	TGTGCCAGCAGCACATTCCCTAGTACAGATACGCAGTATTTT
TRBV29-1	.	few	TRBJ1-2	CSVESGYTF	TGCAGCGTTGAAAGTGGCTACACCTTC
TRBV11-2	TRBD2	once	TRBJ2-7	CASRRIGLAGGQTWEQYF	TGTGCCAGCAGGAGGATCGGACTAGCGGGAGGCCAAACCTGGGAGCAGTACTTC
TRBV27	.	.	TRBJ2-2	CASSLYTSFVDAGELFF	TGTGCCAGCAGTTTATACACTAGCTTTGTTGACGCCGGGGAGCTGTTTTTT
TRBV6-1	.	.	TRBJ1-2	CASSDRDYGYTF	TGTGCCAGCAGTGACAGGGATTATGGCTACACCTTC
TRBV15	.	.	TRBJ2-1	CATSRDPAVSYNEQFF	TGTGCCACCAGCAGAGACCCGGCGGTCTCCTACAATGAGCAGTTCTTC
TRBV5-1	.	.	TRBJ2-7	CASSHERGTFSYEQYF	TGCGCCAGCAGCCACGAACGCGGGACATTCTCCTACGAGCAGTACTTC
TRBV6-5	TRBD1	.	TRBJ2-7	CASSWLPGQHGEQYF	TGTGCCAGCAGTTGGCTCCCGGGACAGCATGGAGAGCAGTACTTC
TRBV5-1	.	.	TRBJ2-7	CASNRVPGYEQYF	TGCGCCAGCAACCGGGTACCCGGTTACGAGCAGTACTTC
TRBV14	.	.	TRBJ2-1	CASSQVARRGEQFF	TGTGCCAGCAGCCAAGTGGCTAGAAGGGGGGAGCAGTTCTTC
TRBV9	TRBD2	few	TRBJ2-2	CASSAKVAGVTGELFF	TGTGCCAGCAGCGCGAAGGTTGCGGGAGTCACCGGGGAGCTGTTTTTT
TRBV5-8	.	.	TRBJ1-5	CASSLGARRPQHF	TGTGCCAGCAGCTTGGGGGCCCGGAGGCCCCAGCATTTT
TRBV9	.	.	TRBJ2-7	CASSVPPASLHF	TGTGCCAGCAGCGTCCCCCCCGCTAGCTTGCACTTC
TRBV7-6	TRBD2	.	TRBJ2-3	CASSLGRPSGTDTQYF	TGTGCCAGCAGCTTAGGAAGGCCTAGCGGAACAGATACGCAGTATTTT
TRBV19	.	.	TRBJ2-1	CASSPSSWSYNEQFF	TGTGCCAGTAGTCCCTCAAGCTGGTCCTACAATGAGCAGTTCTTC
TRBV6-4	TRBD1	.	TRBJ2-1	CASRQTGGAQFF	TGTGCCAGCAGACAGACAGGGGGCGCGCAGTTCTTC
TRBV5-1	.	.	TRBJ1-4	CASSLHGRATNEKLFF	TGCGCCAGCAGCTTGCACGGACGCGCAACTAATGAAAAACTGTTTTTT
TRBV18	TRBD2	once	TRBJ2-7	CASSRLAGGTEQYF	TGTGCCAGCTCACGACTAGCGGGAGGTACCGAGCAGTACTTC
TRBV27	.	.	TRBJ2-1	CASSLLRLYGTYNEQFF	TGTGCCAGCAGTTTATTACGACTATACGGGACCTACAATGAGCAGTTCTTC
TRBV19	.	.	TRBJ2-2	CASSRRGLETNTGELFF	TGTGCCAGTAGTAGACGGGGGTTAGAAACGAACACCGGGGAGCTGTTTTTT
TRBV19	.	.	TRBJ2-7	CASSIGRSSYEQYF	TGTGCCAGTAGTATCGGCAGGTCCTCCTACGAGCAGTACTTC
TRBV4-3	.	.	TRBJ2-1	CASSQDGGTGYNEQFF	TGCGCCAGCAGCCAAGATGGCGGGACGGGCTACAATGAGCAGTTCTTC
TRBV5-4	.	.	TRBJ2-7	CASSLSGTDYEQYF	TGTGCCAGCAGCTTGTCCGGAACCGACTACGAGCAGTACTTC
TRBV5-4	TRBD2	.	TRBJ2-7	CASSPVKGTSFEQYF	TGTGCCAGCAGCCCTGTCAAGGGGACTAGCTTCGAGCAGTACTTC
TRBV7-9	TRBD1	.	TRBJ2-7	CASSSADRGNYEQYF	TGTGCCAGCAGCTCAGCGGACAGGGGCAACTACGAGCAGTACTTC